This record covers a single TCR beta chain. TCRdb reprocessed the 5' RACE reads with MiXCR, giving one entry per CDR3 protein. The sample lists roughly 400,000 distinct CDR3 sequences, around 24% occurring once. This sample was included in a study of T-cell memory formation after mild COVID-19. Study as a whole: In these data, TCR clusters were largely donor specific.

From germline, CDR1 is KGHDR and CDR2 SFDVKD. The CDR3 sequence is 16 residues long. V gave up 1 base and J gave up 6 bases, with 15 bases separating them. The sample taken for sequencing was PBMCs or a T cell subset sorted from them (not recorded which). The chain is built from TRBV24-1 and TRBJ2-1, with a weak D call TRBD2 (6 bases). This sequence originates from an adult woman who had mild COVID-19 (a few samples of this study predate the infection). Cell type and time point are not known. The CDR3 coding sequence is TGTGCCACCAGTGATTTAAGGGACGGGGGTGGCAATGAGCAGTTCTTC. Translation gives CATSDLRDGGGNEQFF.